This T cell receptor beta chain was profiled in a study of T-cell memory formation after mild COVID-19. Study-level results: Several responding clones turned up in pre-infection memory, indicating that cross-reactive memory may have taken part. Clones which contracted sat mainly in CM and EM if CD4+, and in EMRA if CD8+.

The germline V gene encodes CDR1 SGHRS and CDR2 YFSETQ. The length of the CDR3 is 16 residues. With V trimmed by 1 base and J by 2 bases, 6 bases remained unmatched. From 5'RACE with constant-segment primers came TCR alpha and TCR beta cDNA libraries that carried sample barcodes and UMIs. A single record per CDR3 protein comes from TCRdb applying MiXCR to the 5' RACE reads. Altogether about 190,000 distinct CDR3 sequences are present, about 18% being singletons, with the ten largest covering about 2.4%. Of note for this clonotype: What it recognizes is unknown.

The sequence derives from an adult woman who had mild COVID-19 (a few samples of this study predate the infection). Cell type and time point are not known. Specimen: PBMCs or a T cell subset sorted from them (not recorded which). The rearrangement uses TRBV5-1 and TRBJ2-7, with 10 bases lining up with TRBD2. The CDR3 loop is CASSLSLAGDTYEQYF. The CDR3 nucleotides are TGCGCCAGCAGCTTGTCGCTAGCGGGGGACACCTACGAGCAGTACTTC.